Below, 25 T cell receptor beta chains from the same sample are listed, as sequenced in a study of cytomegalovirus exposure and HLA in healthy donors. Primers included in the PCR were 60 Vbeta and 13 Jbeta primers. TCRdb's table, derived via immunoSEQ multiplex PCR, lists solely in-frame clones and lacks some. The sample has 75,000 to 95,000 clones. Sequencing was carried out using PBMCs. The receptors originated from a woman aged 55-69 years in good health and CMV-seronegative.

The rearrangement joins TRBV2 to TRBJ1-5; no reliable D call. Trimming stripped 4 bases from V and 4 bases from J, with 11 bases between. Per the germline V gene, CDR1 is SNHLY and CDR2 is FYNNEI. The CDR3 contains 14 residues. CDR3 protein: CASSGVGENQPQHF. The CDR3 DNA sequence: TGTGCCAGCAGTGGGGTGGGCGAAAATCAGCCCCAGCATTTT. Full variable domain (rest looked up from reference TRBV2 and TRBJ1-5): EPEVTQTPSHQVTQMGQEVILRCVPISNHLYFYWYRQILGQKVEFLVSFYNNEISEKSEIFDDQFSVERPDGSNFTLKIRSTKLEDSAMYFCASSGVGENQPQHFGDGTRLSIL.

CDR3 sequence: CASSLTTGQGSTDTQYF. The CDR3, as DNA: TGTGCCAGCAGCCTCACGACAGGACAGGGGTCCACAGATACGCAGTATTTT. The chain uses TRBV13 and TRBJ2-3; 9 bases are shared with TRBD1. The CDR3 extends over 17 amino acids. The germline CDR1 and CDR2 sequences are PRHDT and FYEKMQ (reference sequence). J lost 2 bases, V lost 5 bases, and 11 bases had no gene match.

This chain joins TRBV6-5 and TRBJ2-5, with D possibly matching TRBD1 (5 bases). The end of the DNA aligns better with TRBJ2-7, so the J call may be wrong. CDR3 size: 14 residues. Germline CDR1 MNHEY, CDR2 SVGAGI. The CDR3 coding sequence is TGTGCCAGTAGATTCGGACAAGGCCTCTACGAGCAGTACTTC. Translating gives CASRFGQGLYEQYF.

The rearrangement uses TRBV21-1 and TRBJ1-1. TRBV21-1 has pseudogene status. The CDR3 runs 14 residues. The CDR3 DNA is TGTGCCAGCAGCACCGGGAGATTGAACACTGAAGCTTTCTTT. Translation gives CASSTGRLNTEAFF.

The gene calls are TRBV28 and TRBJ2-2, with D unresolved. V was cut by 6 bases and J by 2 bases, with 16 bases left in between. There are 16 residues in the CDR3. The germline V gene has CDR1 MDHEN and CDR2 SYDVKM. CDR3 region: CASSPWSVLNTGELFF. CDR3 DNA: TGTGCCAGCAGCCCCTGGTCGGTGCTAAACACCGGGGAGCTGTTTTTT.

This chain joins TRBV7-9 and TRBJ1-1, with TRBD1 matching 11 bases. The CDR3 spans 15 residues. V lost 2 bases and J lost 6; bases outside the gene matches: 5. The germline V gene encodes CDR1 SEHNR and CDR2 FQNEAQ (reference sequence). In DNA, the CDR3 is TGTGCCAGCAGCTTATTCGGACAGGGGGCGCCTGAAGCTTTCTTT. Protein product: CASSLFGQGAPEAFF.

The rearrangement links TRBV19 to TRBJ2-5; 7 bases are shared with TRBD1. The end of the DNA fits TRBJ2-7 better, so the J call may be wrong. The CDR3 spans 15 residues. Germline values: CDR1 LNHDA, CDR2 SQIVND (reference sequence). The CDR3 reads CASSKRRDRAYEQYF. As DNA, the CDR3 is TGTGCCAGTAGTAAACGCCGGGACAGAGCCTACGAGCAGTACTTC.

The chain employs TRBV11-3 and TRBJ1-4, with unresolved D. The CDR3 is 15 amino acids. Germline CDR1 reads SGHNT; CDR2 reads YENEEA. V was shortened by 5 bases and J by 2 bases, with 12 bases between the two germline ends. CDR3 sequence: CASSPPGETNEKLFF. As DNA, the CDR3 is TGTGCCAGCAGCCCCCCCGGGGAGACTAATGAAAAACTGTTTTTT. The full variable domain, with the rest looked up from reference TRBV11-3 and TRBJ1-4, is EAGVVQSPRYKIIEKKQPVAFWCNPISGHNTLYWYLQNLGQGPELLIRYENEEAVDDSQLPKDRFSAERLKGVDSTLKIQPAELGDSAVYLCASSPPGETNEKLFFGSGTQLSVL.

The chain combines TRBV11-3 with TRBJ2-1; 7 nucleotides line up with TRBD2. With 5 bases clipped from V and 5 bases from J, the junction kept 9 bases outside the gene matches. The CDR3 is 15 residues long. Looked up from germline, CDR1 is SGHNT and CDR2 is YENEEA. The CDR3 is CASSKQASGNNEQFF. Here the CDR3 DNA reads TGTGCCAGCAGCAAGCAGGCTAGCGGAAACAATGAGCAGTTCTTC.

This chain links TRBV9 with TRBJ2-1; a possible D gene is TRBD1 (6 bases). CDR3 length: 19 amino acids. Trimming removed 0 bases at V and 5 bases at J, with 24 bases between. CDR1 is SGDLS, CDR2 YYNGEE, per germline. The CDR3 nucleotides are TGTGCCAGCAGCGTAGGTATAGGAAGGGACATGGGGAATCACAATGAGCAGTTCTTC. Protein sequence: CASSVGIGRDMGNHNEQFF.

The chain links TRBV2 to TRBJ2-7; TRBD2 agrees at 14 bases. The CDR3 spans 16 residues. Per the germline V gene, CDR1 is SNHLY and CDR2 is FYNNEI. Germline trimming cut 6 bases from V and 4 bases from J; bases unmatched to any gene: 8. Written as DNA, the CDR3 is TGTGCCAGCAGCCGGGGACTAGCGGGAGCTGAATACGAGCAGTACTTC. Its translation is CASSRGLAGAEYEQYF. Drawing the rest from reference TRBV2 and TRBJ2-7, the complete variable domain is EPEVTQTPSHQVTQMGQEVILRCVPISNHLYFYWYRQILGQKVEFLVSFYNNEISEKSEIFDDQFSVERPDGSNFTLKIRSTKLEDSAMYFCASSRGLAGAEYEQYFGPGTRLTVT.

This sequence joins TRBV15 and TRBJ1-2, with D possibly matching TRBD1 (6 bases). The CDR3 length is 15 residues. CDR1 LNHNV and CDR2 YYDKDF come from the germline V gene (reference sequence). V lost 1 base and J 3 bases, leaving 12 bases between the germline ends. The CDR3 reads CATSRVGASDYGYTF. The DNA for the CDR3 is TGTGCCACCAGCAGAGTGGGGGCGTCGGACTATGGCTACACCTTC.

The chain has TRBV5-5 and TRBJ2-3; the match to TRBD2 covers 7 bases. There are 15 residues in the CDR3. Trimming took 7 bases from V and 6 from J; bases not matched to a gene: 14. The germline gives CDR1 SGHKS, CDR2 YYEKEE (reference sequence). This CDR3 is CASVLLTGGPDTQYF. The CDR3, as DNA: TGTGCCAGCGTACTTCTGACGGGAGGACCCGATACGCAGTATTTT.

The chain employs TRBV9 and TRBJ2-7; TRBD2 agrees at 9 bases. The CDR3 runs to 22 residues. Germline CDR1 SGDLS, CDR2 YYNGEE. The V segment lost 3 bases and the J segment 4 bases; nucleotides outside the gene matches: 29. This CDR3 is CASSAAPGFLAGRSYGGYEQYF. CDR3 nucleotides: TGTGCCAGCAGCGCCGCTCCTGGGTTCCTAGCGGGACGATCCTACGGGGGTTACGAGCAGTACTTC.

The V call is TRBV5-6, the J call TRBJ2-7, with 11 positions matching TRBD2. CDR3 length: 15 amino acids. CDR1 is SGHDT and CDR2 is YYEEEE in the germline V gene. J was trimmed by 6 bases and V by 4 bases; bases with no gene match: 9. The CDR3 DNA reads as TGTGCCAGCAGCCAATTAGCGGGAGGGCGCCGCGAGCAGTACTTC. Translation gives CASSQLAGGRREQYF. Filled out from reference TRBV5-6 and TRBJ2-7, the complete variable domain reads DAGVTQSPTHLIKTRGQQVTLRCSPKSGHDTVSWYQQALGQGPQFIFQYYEEEERQRGNFPDRFSGHQFPNYSSELNVNALLLGDSALYLCASSQLAGGRREQYFGPGTRLTVT.

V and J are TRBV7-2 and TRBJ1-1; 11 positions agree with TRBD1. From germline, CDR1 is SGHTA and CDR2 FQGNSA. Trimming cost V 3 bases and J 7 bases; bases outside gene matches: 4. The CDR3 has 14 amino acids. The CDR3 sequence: CASSLGQGVGEAFF. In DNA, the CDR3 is TGTGCCAGCAGCTTGGGACAGGGGGTGGGTGAAGCTTTCTTT.

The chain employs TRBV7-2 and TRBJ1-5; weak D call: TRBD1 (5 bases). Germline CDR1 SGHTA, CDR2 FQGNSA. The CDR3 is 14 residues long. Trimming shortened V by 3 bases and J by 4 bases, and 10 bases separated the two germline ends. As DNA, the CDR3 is TGTGCCAGCAGCTTCGGGGGATTTAATCAGCCCCAGCATTTT. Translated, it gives CASSFGGFNQPQHF.

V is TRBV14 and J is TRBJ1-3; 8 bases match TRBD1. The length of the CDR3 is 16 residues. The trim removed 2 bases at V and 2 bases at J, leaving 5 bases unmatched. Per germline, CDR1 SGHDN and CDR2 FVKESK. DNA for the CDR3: TGTGCCAGCAGCCAAACAGGGGGAATAGCTGGAAACACCATATATTTT. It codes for CASSQTGGIAGNTIYF.

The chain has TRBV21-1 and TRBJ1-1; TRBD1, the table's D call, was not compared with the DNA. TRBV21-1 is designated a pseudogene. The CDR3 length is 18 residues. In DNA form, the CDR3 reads TGTGCCAGCAGGAGGAGGGACAGGGGCGAACAAATGAACACTGAAGCTTTCTTT. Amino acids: CASRRRDRGEQMNTEAFF.

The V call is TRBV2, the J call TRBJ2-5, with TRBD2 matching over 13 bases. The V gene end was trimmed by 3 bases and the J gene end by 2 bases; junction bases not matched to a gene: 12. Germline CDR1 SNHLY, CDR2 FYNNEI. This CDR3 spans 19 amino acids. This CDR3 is CASSDAPGLAGRGQETQYF. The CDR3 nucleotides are TGTGCCAGCAGTGACGCCCCGGGACTAGCGGGAAGGGGGCAAGAGACCCAGTACTTC.

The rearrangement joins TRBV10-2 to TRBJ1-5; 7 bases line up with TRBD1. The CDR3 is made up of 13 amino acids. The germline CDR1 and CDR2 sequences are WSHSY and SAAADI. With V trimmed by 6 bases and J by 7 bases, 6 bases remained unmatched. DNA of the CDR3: TGCGCCAGCAGGGTTGACAGGGCCCAGCCCCAGCATTTT. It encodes CASRVDRAQPQHF.

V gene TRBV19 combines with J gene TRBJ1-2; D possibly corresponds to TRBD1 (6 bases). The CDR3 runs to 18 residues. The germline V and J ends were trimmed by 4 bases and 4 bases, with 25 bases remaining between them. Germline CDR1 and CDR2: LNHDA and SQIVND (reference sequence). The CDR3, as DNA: TGTGCCAGTAGTACGGCGGGGGGCGGAGCCTCCCTCATCTATGGCTACACCTTC. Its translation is CASSTAGGGASLIYGYTF.

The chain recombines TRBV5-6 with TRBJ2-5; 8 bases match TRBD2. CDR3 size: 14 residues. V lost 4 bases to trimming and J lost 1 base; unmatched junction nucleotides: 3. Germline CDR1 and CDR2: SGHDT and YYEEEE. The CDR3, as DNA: TGTGCCAGCAGCACAGGACTAGCCCAAGAGACCCAGTACTTC. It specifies CASSTGLAQETQYF. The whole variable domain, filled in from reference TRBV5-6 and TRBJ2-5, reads DAGVTQSPTHLIKTRGQQVTLRCSPKSGHDTVSWYQQALGQGPQFIFQYYEEEERQRGNFPDRFSGHQFPNYSSELNVNALLLGDSALYLCASSTGLAQETQYFGPGTRLLVL.

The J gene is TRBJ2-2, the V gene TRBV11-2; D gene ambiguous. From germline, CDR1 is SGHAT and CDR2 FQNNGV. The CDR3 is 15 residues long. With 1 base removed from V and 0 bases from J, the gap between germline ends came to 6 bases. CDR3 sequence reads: CASSLGVTNTGELFF. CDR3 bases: TGTGCCAGCAGCTTAGGAGTGACGAACACCGGGGAGCTGTTTTTT.

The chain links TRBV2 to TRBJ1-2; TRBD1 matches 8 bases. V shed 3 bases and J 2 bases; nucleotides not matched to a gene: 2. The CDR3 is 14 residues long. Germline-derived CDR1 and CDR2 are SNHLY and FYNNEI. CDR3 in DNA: TGTGCCAGCAGTGAGCAGGGGGCAAACTATGGCTACACCTTC. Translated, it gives CASSEQGANYGYTF. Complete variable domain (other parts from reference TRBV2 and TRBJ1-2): EPEVTQTPSHQVTQMGQEVILRCVPISNHLYFYWYRQILGQKVEFLVSFYNNEISEKSEIFDDQFSVERPDGSNFTLKIRSTKLEDSAMYFCASSEQGANYGYTFGSGTRLTVV.